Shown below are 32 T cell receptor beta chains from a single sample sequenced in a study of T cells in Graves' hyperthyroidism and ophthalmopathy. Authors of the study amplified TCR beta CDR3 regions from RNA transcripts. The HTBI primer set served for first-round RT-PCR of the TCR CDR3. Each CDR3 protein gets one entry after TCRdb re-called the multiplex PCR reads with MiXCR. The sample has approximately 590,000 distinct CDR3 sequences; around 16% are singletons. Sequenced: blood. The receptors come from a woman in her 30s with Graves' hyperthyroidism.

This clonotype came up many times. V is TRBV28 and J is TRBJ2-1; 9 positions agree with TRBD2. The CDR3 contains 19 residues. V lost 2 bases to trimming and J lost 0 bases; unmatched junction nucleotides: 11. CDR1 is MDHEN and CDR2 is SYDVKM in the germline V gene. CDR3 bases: TGTGCCAGCAGTTTAGCGGGAGGGTTGTTCCTGAGCTCCTACAATGAGCAGTTCTTC. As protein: CASSLAGGLFLSSYNEQFF.

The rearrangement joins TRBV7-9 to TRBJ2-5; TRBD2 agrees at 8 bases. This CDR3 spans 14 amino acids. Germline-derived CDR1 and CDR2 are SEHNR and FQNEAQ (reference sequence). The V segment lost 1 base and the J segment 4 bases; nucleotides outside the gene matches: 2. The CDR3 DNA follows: TGTGCCAGCAGCTTAGATGCGGGGGGAGAGACCCAGTACTTC. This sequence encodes CASSLDAGGETQYF.

The CDR3 sequence: CSVGSGRGYEQYF. In DNA, the CDR3 is TGCAGCGTTGGTAGCGGGAGAGGGTACGAGCAGTACTTC. This rearrangement joins TRBV29-1 to TRBJ2-7, with 9 bases fitting TRBD2. Germline-derived CDR1 and CDR2 are SQVTM and ANQGSEA. V dropped 4 bases and J dropped 4; count of bases not matched to a gene: 5. CDR3 length: 13 residues.

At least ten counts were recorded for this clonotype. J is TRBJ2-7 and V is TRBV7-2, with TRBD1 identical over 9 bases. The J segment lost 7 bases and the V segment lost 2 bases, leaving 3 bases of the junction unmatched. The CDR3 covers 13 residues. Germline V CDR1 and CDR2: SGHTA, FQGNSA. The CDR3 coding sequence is TGTGCCAGCAGCTTAACGACAGGGGGGGAGCAGTACTTC. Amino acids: CASSLTTGGEQYF.

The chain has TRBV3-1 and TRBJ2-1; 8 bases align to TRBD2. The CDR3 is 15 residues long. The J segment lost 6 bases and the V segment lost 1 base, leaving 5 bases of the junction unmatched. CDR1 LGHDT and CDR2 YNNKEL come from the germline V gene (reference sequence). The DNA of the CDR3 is TGTGCCAGCAGCCAAGGAGCGGGAGTAGGCAATGAGCAGTTCTTC. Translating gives CASSQGAGVGNEQFF.

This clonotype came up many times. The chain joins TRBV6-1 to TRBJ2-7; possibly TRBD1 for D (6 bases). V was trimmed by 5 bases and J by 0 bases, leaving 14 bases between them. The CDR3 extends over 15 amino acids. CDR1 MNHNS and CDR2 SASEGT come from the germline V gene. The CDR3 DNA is TGTGCCAGCAGTAGGGACGTACAGGGCTCCTACGAGCAGTACTTC. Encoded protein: CASSRDVQGSYEQYF.

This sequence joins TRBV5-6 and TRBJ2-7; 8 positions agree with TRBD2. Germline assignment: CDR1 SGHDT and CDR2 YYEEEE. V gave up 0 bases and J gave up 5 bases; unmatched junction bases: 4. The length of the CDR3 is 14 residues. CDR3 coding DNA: TGTGCCAGCAGCTTGGGTAGCGGGGACCACGAGCAGTACTTC. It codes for CASSLGSGDHEQYF. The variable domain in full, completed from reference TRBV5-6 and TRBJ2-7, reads DAGVTQSPTHLIKTRGQQVTLRCSPKSGHDTVSWYQQALGQGPQFIFQYYEEEERQRGNFPDRFSGHQFPNYSSELNVNALLLGDSALYLCASSLGSGDHEQYFGPGTRLTVT.

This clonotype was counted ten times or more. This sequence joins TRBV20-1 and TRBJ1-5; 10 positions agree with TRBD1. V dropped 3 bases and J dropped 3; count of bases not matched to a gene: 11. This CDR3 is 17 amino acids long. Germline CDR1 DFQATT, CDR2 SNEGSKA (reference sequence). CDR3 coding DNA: TGCAGTGCTAGGGGCGGGGTAGGGACAGGGGACAATCAGCCCCAGCATTTT. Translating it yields CSARGGVGTGDNQPQHF.

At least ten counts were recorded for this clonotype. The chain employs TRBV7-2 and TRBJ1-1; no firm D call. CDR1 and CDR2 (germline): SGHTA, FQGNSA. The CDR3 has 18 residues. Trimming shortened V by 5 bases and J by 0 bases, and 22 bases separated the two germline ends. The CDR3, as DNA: TGTGCCAGCAGCCTCTCGACGAGCCTTGGGGATTTGAACACTGAAGCTTTCTTT. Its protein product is CASSLSTSLGDLNTEAFF.

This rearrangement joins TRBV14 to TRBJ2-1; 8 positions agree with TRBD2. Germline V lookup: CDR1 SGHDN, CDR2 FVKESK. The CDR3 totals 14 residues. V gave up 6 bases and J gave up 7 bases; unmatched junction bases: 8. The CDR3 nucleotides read TGTGCCAGCAGAAGGAGCGGGAGTCTAAATGAGCAGTTCTTC. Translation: CASRRSGSLNEQFF.

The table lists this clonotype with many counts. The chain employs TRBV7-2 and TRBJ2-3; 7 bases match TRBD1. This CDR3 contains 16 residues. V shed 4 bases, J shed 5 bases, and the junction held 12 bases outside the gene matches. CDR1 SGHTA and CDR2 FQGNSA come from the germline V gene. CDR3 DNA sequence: TGTGCCAGCAGCTCGTCCGGGACAGAGAGGGGAGATACGCAGTATTTT. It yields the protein CASSSSGTERGDTQYF.

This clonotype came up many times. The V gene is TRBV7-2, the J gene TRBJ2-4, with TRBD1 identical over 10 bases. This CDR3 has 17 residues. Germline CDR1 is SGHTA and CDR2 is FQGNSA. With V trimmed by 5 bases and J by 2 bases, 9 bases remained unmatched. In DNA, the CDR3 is TGTGCCAGCAGCACGAGACAGGGGGCTAGATCCAAAAACATTCAGTACTTC. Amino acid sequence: CASSTRQGARSKNIQYF.

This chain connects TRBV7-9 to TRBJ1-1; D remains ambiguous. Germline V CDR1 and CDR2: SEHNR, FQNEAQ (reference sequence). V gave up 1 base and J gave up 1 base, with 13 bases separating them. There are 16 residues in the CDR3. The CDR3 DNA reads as TGTGCCAGCAGCTTAGTACGAGGGCGGGGGAACACTGAAGCTTTCTTT. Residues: CASSLVRGRGNTEAFF.

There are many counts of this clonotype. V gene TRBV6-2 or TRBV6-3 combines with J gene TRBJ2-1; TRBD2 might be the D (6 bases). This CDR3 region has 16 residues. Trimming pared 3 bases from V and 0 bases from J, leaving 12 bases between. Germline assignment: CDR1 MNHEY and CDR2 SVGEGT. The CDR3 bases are TGTGCCAGCAGTTATTATCGCGGGACCTCCTACAATGAGCAGTTCTTC. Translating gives CASSYYRGTSYNEQFF.

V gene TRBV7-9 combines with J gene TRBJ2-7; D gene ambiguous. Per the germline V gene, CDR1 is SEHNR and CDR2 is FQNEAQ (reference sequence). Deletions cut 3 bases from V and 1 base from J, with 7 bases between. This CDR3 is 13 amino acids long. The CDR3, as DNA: TGTGCCAGCAGCTTCGCCAGTTCCTACGAGCAGTACTTC. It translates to CASSFASSYEQYF.

CDR3 sequence: CASSIPDTYGYTF. DNA for the CDR3: TGTGCCAGTAGTATCCCGGACACCTATGGCTACACCTTC. The V and J genes are TRBV19 and TRBJ1-2, with a possible D match to TRBD1 (5 bases). The CDR3 is 13 amino acids. The V end lost 3 bases, the J end lost 4 bases, and 9 bases lay between the germline ends. The V gene's germline CDR1 is LNHDA and CDR2 SQIVND (reference sequence).

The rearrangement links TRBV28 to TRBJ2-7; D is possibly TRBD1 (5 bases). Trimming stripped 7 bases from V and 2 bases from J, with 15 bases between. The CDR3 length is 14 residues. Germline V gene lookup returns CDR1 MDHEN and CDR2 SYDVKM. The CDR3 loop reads CASIPRGTAYEQYF. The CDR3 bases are TGTGCCAGCATTCCTAGGGGCACCGCCTACGAGCAGTACTTC.

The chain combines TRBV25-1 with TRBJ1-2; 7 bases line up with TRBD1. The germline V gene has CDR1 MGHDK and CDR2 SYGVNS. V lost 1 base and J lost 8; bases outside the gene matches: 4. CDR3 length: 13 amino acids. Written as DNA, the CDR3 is TGTGCCAGCAGTGAATTAACAGGGGCGGGCTACACCTTC. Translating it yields CASSELTGAGYTF.

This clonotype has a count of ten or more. CDR3 nucleotide sequence: TGCGCCAGCAGCTTGAGGACTAGCCTATCTTTGGAGCAGTACTTC. Translated: CASSLRTSLSLEQYF. This chain links TRBV5-1 with TRBJ2-7; 8 bases agree with TRBD2. Germline CDR1 and CDR2: SGHRS and YFSETQ. The ends lost 1 base at V and 7 bases at J; junction bases unmatched: 10. The CDR3 is made up of 15 amino acids. Full variable domain (remainder filled in from reference TRBV5-1 and TRBJ2-7): KAGVTQTPRYLIKTRGQQVTLSCSPISGHRSVSWYQQTPGQGLQFLFEYFSETQRNKGNFPGRFSGRQFSNSRSEMNVSTLELGDSALYLCASSLRTSLSLEQYFGPGTRLTVT.

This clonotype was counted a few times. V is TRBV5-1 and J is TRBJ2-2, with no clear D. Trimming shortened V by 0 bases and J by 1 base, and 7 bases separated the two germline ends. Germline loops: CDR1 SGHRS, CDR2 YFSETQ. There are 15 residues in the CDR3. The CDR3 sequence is CASSLAAQNTGELFF. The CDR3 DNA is TGCGCCAGCAGCTTGGCCGCTCAGAACACCGGGGAGCTGTTTTTT.

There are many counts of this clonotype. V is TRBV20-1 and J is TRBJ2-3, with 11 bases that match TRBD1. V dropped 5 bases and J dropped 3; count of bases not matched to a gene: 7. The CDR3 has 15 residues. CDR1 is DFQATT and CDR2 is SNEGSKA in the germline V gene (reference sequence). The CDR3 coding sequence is TGCAGTGCTTCCCCGGACAGGGGGCGAACAGATACGCAGTATTTT. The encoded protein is CSASPDRGRTDTQYF.

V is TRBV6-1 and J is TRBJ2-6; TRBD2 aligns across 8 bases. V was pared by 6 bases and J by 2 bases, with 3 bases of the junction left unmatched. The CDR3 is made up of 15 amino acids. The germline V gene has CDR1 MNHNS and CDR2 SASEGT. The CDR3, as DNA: TGTGCCAGCAGCCCGACTAGCGCTGGGGCCAACGTCCTGACTTTC. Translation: CASSPTSAGANVLTF.

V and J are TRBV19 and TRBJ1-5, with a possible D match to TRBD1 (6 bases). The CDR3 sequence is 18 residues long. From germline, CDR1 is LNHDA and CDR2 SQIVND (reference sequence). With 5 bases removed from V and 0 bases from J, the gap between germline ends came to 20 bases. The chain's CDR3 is CASSERGRGWDSNQPQHF. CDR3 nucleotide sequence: TGTGCCAGTAGTGAGCGGGGCAGGGGATGGGATAGCAATCAGCCCCAGCATTTT.

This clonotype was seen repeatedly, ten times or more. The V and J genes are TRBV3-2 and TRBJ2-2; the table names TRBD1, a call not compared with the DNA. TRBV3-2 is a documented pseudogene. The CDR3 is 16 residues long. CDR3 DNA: TGTGCCAGCAGCCAAGCGGGACACCCGAACACCGGGGAGCTGTTTTTT. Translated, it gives CASSQAGHPNTGELFF.

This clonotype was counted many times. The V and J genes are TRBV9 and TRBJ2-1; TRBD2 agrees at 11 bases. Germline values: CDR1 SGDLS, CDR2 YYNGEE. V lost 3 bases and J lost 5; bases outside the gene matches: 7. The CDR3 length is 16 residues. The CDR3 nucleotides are TGTGCCAGCAGCGCTGGGACTAGCGGATGGGACAATGAGCAGTTCTTC. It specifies CASSAGTSGWDNEQFF.

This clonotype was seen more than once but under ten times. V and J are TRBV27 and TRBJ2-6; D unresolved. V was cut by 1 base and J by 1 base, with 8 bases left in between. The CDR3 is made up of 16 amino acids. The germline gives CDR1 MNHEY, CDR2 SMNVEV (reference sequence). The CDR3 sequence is CASSLFWGSGANVLTF. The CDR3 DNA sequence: TGTGCCAGCAGTTTATTTTGGGGATCTGGGGCCAACGTCCTGACTTTC.

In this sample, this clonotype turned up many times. CDR3 amino acids: CSGLASYEQYF. The CDR3 DNA sequence: TGCAGCGGGCTGGCCTCCTACGAGCAGTACTTC. The chain is built from TRBV29-1 and TRBJ2-7; D is ambiguous. Between the trimmed V and J ends, which lost 7 bases and 0 bases, there was a span of 7 bases. Germline CDR1 SQVTM, CDR2 ANQGSEA. CDR3 length: 11 amino acids.

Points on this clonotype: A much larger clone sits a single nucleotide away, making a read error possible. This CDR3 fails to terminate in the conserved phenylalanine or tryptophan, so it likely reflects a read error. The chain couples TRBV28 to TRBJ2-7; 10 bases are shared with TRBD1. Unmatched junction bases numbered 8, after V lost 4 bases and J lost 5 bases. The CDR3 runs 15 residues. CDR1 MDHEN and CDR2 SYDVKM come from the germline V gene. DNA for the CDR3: TGTGCCAGCAGTTCTGACCGGGACAGGGGCCACGAGCAGTACCTC. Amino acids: CASSSDRDRGHEQYL.

The CDR3 region is CASSGILGYTF. The CDR3 bases are TGTGCCAGCAGCGGCATTCTGGGCTACACCTTC. The gene calls are TRBV9 and TRBJ1-2; unclear D gene. CDR1 is SGDLS, CDR2 YYNGEE, per germline. This CDR3 comprises 11 residues. Trimming pared 3 bases from V and 8 bases from J, leaving 8 bases between.

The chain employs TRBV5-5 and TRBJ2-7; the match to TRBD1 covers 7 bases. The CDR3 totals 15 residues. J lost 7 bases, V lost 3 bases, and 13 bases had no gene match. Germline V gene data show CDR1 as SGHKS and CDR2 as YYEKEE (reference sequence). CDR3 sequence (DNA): TGTGCCAGCAGCTCAGAAACAGGGGTTCTACGGGAGCAGTACTTC. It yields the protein CASSSETGVLREQYF. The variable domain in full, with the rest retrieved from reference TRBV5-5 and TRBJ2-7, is DAGVTQSPTHLIKTRGQQVTLRCSPISGHKSVSWYQQVLGQGPQFIFQYYEKEERGRGNFPDRFSARQFPNYSSELNVNALLLGDSALYLCASSSETGVLREQYFGPGTRLTVT.

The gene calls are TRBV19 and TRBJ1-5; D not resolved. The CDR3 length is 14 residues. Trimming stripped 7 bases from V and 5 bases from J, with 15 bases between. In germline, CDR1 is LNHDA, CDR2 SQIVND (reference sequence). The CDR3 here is CASTLSGQDQPQHF. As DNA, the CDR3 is TGTGCCAGTACCTTGTCAGGTCAAGATCAGCCCCAGCATTTT.

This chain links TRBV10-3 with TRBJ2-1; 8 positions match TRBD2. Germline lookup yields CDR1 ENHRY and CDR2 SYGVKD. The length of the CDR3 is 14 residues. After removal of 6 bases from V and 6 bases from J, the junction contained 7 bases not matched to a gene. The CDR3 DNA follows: TGTGCCATCAGCGTAGCGGGGTCTATCAATGAGCAGTTCTTC. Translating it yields CAISVAGSINEQFF.